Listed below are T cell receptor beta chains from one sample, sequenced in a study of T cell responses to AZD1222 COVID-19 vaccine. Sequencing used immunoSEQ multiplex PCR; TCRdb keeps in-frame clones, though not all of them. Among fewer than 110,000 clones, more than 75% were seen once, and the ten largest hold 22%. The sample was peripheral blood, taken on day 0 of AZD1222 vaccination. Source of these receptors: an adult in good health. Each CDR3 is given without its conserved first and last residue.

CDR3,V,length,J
ASSSDGGNYGYT,TRBV7-9,12,TRBJ1-2
ASSLGSGGGTDTQY,TRBV7-2,14,TRBJ2-3
ASSQDLGNEKLF,TRBV4-2,12,TRBJ1-4
ASSQDVGSNQPQH,TRBV3-1/TRBV3-2,13,TRBJ1-5
ASSVDRANYGYT,TRBV9,12,TRBJ1-2
ASSYRRATEAF,TRBV7-8,11,TRBJ1-1
ASSYFGGTEAF,TRBV6-2/TRBV6-3,11,TRBJ1-1
ASGGAAASPLH,TRBV2,11,TRBJ1-6
ASRPSGDRGRNEQF,TRBV5-1,14,TRBJ2-1
ASSPGTDYSNQPQH,TRBV28,14,TRBJ1-5
ASSWEGRISTDTQY,TRBV11-2,14,TRBJ2-3
SVEGRGTGAEAF,TRBV29-1,12,TRBJ1-1
ASSLLGTHGYT,TRBV19,11,TRBJ1-2
ASSISDRQPQH,TRBV19,11,TRBJ1-5
ASSAGGNYGYT,TRBV11-3,11,TRBJ1-2
ASSSGGGDQETQY,TRBV5-4,13,TRBJ2-5
ASSLAGEVDTQY,TRBV5-4,12,TRBJ2-3
AWTGYNRDRGNEQF,TRBV30,14,TRBJ2-1
ASSELQGIQPQH,TRBV2,12,TRBJ1-5
ASSIGRQRLNTEAF,TRBV19,14,TRBJ1-1
ASSPGTGGMYGYT,TRBV7-2,13,TRBJ1-2
ASGRETGELF,TRBV12-5,10,TRBJ2-2
ATCAGQQETQY,TRBV18,11,TRBJ2-5
AMLLCRHGYT,TRBV5-3,10,TRBJ1-2
ASSLGGVAGNTIY,TRBV11-2,13,TRBJ1-3
ASSLGTGEHEQY,TRBV5-1,12,TRBJ2-7
ASSPRLWTSNEQF,TRBV3-1/TRBV3-2,13,TRBJ2-1
ASSHHSGGDTIY,TRBV3-1/TRBV3-2,12,TRBJ1-3
ASSRTSGDGTYEQY,TRBV11-3,14,TRBJ2-7
ASSLLGETQY,TRBV7-9,10,TRBJ2-5
AWQRDRNNYGYT,TRBV30,12,TRBJ1-2
ASSLRVRTQNNEQF,TRBV5-1,14,TRBJ2-1
ASSESPGREKLF,TRBV2,12,TRBJ1-4
ASSLGGGPYEQY,TRBV7-2,12,TRBJ2-7
ASSETGSSYNEQF,TRBV6-1,13,TRBJ2-1
ASSRVSDSPLH,TRBV6-2/TRBV6-3,11,TRBJ1-6
ASNEGDPANSPLH,TRBV9,13,TRBJ1-6
SASSIRQSYNEQF,TRBV20-1,13,TRBJ2-1
ASSQVYPVGGFYGYT,TRBV4-3,15,TRBJ1-2
ASSLPGRINYGYT,TRBV7-9,13,TRBJ1-2
ASQAENTIY,TRBV25-1,9,TRBJ1-3
ASSQTSGVSYEQY,TRBV6-5,13,TRBJ2-7
ASSPGGVYNSPLH,TRBV19,13,TRBJ1-6
ASSEGGLAKNIQY,TRBV7-2,13,TRBJ2-4
ASSQDLVGTGYEKLF,TRBV4-3,15,TRBJ1-4
ASSLATGVYEQY,TRBV7-8,12,TRBJ2-7
ASNNRGLPYEQY,TRBV2,12,TRBJ2-7
ASSYRGSSTEAF,TRBV6-5,12,TRBJ1-1
ASRKVGQGSHEQY,TRBV5-1,13,TRBJ2-7
ASSLSRQGENEKLF,TRBV5-4,14,TRBJ1-4
ASSTTFGTASYEQY,TRBV27,14,TRBJ2-7
ASALQGSGNTIY,TRBV6-5,12,TRBJ1-3
ASTDLQMSGELF,TRBV2,12,TRBJ2-2
ASTIYTGELF,TRBV19,10,TRBJ2-2
ASSLGHVEWTRRPDTQY,TRBV5-4,17,TRBJ2-3